The rows below give T cell receptor beta chains drawn from one sample of a study of blood T cell repertoires in COVID-19. Assay used: immunoSEQ multiplex PCR; TCRdb lists only in-frame clones, some missing. The table shows 200,000 to 250,000 clones, with around 88% occurring only once. The sample was peripheral blood. Receptor source: a young woman who had recovered from COVID-19. Each CDR3 is given with its conserved first and last residue. A D gene is named only where the DNA matches it firmly. The size field is filled for only some rows; it gives once, few, many or a size class.

-	-	TRBV7-9	TRBJ1-6	CASSLASGTTNNSPLHF	TGTGCCAGCAGCTTAGCCTCCGGGACAACAAATAATTCACCCCTCCACTTT
-	TRBD1	TRBV30	TRBJ1-1	CAWATGTGVLLSLNTEAFF	TGTGCCTGGGCGACAGGGACAGGGGTCCTACTCTCCTTGAACACTGAAGCTTTCTTT
-	TRBD1	TRBV12-3/TRBV12-4	TRBJ1-2	CASSPQGGGYTF	TGTGCCAGCAGCCCACAGGGGGGAGGCTACACCTTC
once	TRBD2	TRBV19	TRBJ2-1	CASSIGAGPNEQFF	TGTGCCAGTAGTATTGGAGCGGGGCCTAATGAGCAGTTCTTC
-	TRBD1	TRBV6-5	TRBJ2-7	CATRDSAYEQYF	TGTGCCACCCGGGACAGTGCCTACGAGCAGTACTTC
once	TRBD1	TRBV7-9	TRBJ2-7	CASSLGAGGREQYF	TGTGCCAGCAGCTTAGGTGCAGGGGGTCGCGAGCAGTACTTC
-	TRBD2	TRBV6-1	TRBJ2-7	CASSGASGGALYEQYF	TGTGCCAGCAGTGGAGCTAGCGGGGGGGCCCTATACGAGCAGTACTTC
-	-	TRBV7-2	TRBJ2-5	CASSLGGGRRGTQYF	TGTGCCAGCAGCTTGGGGGGAGGAAGAAGAGGGACCCAGTACTTC
-	TRBD2	TRBV5-1	TRBJ2-7	CASSLVGAGELYEQYF	TGCGCCAGCAGCTTGGTAGGGGCGGGGGAGCTCTACGAGCAGTACTTC
-	-	TRBV6-5	TRBJ2-5	CASSLDGGTQYF	TGTGCCAGCAGTCTCGACGGGGGGACCCAGTACTTC
-	-	TRBV5-4	TRBJ2-3	CASSKELDTQYF	TGTGCCAGCTCAAAGGAGTTAGATACGCAGTATTTT
-	-	TRBV5-1	TRBJ2-3	CASSLAAQGRTQYF	TGCGCCAGCAGCTTGGCCGCCCAGGGTCGTACGCAGTATTTT
-	-	TRBV7-9	TRBJ1-2	CASSGSQSNYGYTF	TGTGCCAGCAGCGGGAGTCAGAGTAACTATGGCTACACCTTC
-	-	TRBV3-1/TRBV3-2	TRBJ2-3	CASSRQPDTQYF	TGTGCCAGCAGCCGACAGCCGGATACGCAGTATTTT
-	TRBD2	TRBV9	TRBJ2-3	CASSVLGLEADTQYF	TGTGCCAGCAGCGTACTCGGACTAGAGGCAGATACGCAGTATTTT
-	-	TRBV30	TRBJ1-1	CAWTPRTEAFF	TGTGCCTGGACGCCTAGAACTGAAGCTTTCTTT
few	TRBD2	TRBV28	TRBJ2-1	CASIRTSGYNEQFF	TGTGCCAGCATCAGGACTAGCGGGTACAATGAGCAGTTCTTC
-	-	TRBV7-9	TRBJ2-3	CASSLTQGADTQYF	TGTGCCAGCAGCTTAACACAGGGCGCAGATACGCAGTATTTT
once	TRBD1	TRBV24-1	TRBJ2-7	CATSEPPGQGRTYEQYF	TGTGCCACCAGTGAACCACCGGGACAGGGTCGTACCTACGAGCAGTACTTC
-	TRBD2	TRBV6-5	TRBJ2-1	CASSRLAGGPDEQFF	TGTGCCAGCAGTCGACTAGCGGGGGGGCCTGATGAGCAGTTCTTC
-	-	TRBV13	TRBJ1-3	CASSLNPTGNSGNTIYF	TGTGCCAGCAGCCTAAACCCGACAGGAAACTCTGGAAACACCATATATTTT
-	-	TRBV19	TRBJ2-5	CASSFLETQYF	TGTGCCAGTAGTTTTCTAGAGACCCAGTACTTC
-	-	TRBV19	TRBJ1-6	CASSTGQPGSPLHF	TGTGCCAGTAGTACTGGACAGCCAGGGTCACCCCTCCACTTT
-	TRBD1	TRBV9	TRBJ2-7	CASSVGGPQDRGRNEQYF	TGTGCCAGCAGCGTAGGGGGGCCTCAGGACAGGGGTAGGAACGAGCAGTACTTC
-	TRBD1	TRBV7-9	TRBJ1-2	CASSFRGRVYGYTF	TGTGCCAGCAGCTTCAGGGGGCGCGTCTATGGCTACACCTTC
-	-	TRBV5-1	TRBJ1-6	CASSFSRQAGNSPLHF	TGCGCCAGCAGCTTCTCACGACAGGCGGGCAATTCACCCCTCCACTTT
-	-	TRBV21-1	TRBJ1-5	CANMTGGCQPQHF	TGTGCCAACATGACAGGGGGTTGTCAGCCCCAGCATTTT
once	-	TRBV6-5	TRBJ1-2	CASSFQGGGGGYTF	TGTGCCAGCAGTTTCCAAGGGGGGGGCGGTGGCTACACCTTC
-	-	TRBV4-1	TRBJ2-4	CASSRLHLTRDIQYF	TGCGCCAGCAGCCGGCTACATTTAACTAGGGACATTCAGTACTTC
-	TRBD2	TRBV7-2	TRBJ2-2	CASSLAHSGGNTGELFF	TGTGCCAGCAGCTTAGCTCACAGCGGGGGCAACACCGGGGAGCTGTTTTTT
-	TRBD2	TRBV5-8	TRBJ2-7	CASSLVGRDDSYEQYF	TGTGCCAGCAGCTTGGTCGGGAGGGACGACTCCTACGAGCAGTACTTC
-	TRBD1	TRBV6-6	TRBJ1-5	CASSAQGWGQPQHF	TGTGCCAGCAGTGCACAGGGGTGGGGTCAGCCCCAGCATTTT